These 29 T cell receptor beta chains were sequenced from one sample in a study of blood T cells in healthy people across ages. Primers used in a second PCR of roughly 6 to 12 cycles were a sample-barcoded 5' primer and a J-beta primer mix. TCRdb used MiXCR to reprocess the 5' RACE reads, holding one entry per CDR3 protein. The top ten hold roughly 26% of the sample, which has approximately 790,000 distinct CDR3 sequences, around 62% seen once. The sequencing sample was made of blood. The receptors shown here come from a man under 40 in good health.

This clonotype was seen more than once but under ten times. The chain has TRBV27 and TRBJ2-5, with TRBD2 identical over 10 bases. Germline V gene lookup returns CDR1 MNHEY and CDR2 SMNVEV (reference sequence). The J segment lost 1 base and the V segment lost 5 bases, leaving 10 bases of the junction unmatched. The CDR3 is 17 residues long. CDR3 region: CASSPDRLAGVQETQYF. The CDR3 region has the DNA TGTGCCAGCAGTCCAGACCGGCTAGCGGGGGTCCAAGAGACCCAGTACTTC.

The chain employs TRBV28 and TRBJ2-3, with 12 nucleotides matching TRBD2. The germline CDR1 and CDR2 sequences are MDHEN and SYDVKM. The CDR3 spans 18 residues. V trimming: 1 base; J trimming: 3 bases; junction bases outside the gene matches: 8. The CDR3 loop is CASSLSTSGGGRTDTQYF. CDR3 DNA sequence: TGTGCCAGCAGTTTATCGACTAGCGGGGGTGGGCGGACAGATACGCAGTATTTT.

This chain connects TRBV11-3 to TRBJ2-5, with TRBD1 matching 9 bases. V trimming: 3 bases; J trimming: 11 bases; junction bases outside the gene matches: 19. The CDR3 covers 17 residues. The germline CDR1 and CDR2 sequences are SGHNT and YENEEA. In DNA form, the CDR3 reads TGTGCCAGCAGCTTTCTAGGCAAGGGACAGGGAGGCAATGAGCAGTACTTC. The encoded protein is CASSFLGKGQGGNEQYF.

The chain combines TRBV20-1 with TRBJ2-1; possible D gene TRBD2, 5 bases. V was pared by 5 bases and J by 6 bases, with 14 bases between. This CDR3 region has 13 residues. The germline gives CDR1 DFQATT, CDR2 SNEGSKA (reference sequence). CDR3 residues: CSAVNIRGNEQFF. Here the CDR3 DNA reads TGCAGTGCTGTCAACATTCGGGGCAATGAGCAGTTCTTC.

This clonotype has a handful of counts. The CDR3 sequence: CSVVSGLYGYTF. In DNA, the CDR3 is TGCAGCGTTGTTTCGGGACTCTATGGCTACACCTTC. The chain links TRBV29-1 to TRBJ1-2; D is possibly TRBD1 (5 bases). CDR3 length: 12 amino acids. Germline V lookup: CDR1 SQVTM, CDR2 ANQGSEA. Trimming removed 4 bases at V and 4 bases at J, with 10 bases between.

DNA for the CDR3: TGTGCCAGCCGGGACATATATTATAATTCACCCCTCCACTTT. Translated: CASRDIYYNSPLHF. The J gene is TRBJ1-6, the V gene TRBV28; D might be TRBD1 (6 bases). This CDR3 contains 14 residues. Between the trimmed V and J ends, which lost 8 bases and 4 bases, there was a span of 12 bases. Germline CDR1 is MDHEN and CDR2 is SYDVKM.

This clonotype was recorded a few times. This chain links TRBV29-1 with TRBJ2-7; D may be TRBD1 or TRBD2 (6 bases each). With 5 bases removed from V and 1 base from J, the gap between germline ends came to 15 bases. This CDR3 comprises 14 residues. CDR1 SQVTM and CDR2 ANQGSEA come from the germline V gene. CDR3 sequence: CSVMDRLVSYEQYF. The CDR3 DNA is TGCAGCGTTATGGACAGACTAGTATCCTACGAGCAGTACTTC.

To note about this clonotype: A much larger clone sits a single nucleotide away, making a read error possible. The V call is TRBV29-1, the J call TRBJ2-5, with TRBD1 matching over 8 bases. This CDR3 has 14 amino acids. Per germline, CDR1 SQVTM and CDR2 ANQGSEA. The CDR3 DNA sequence: TGCAGCGTTGAGGGGACAGGAGGCCAAGAGGCCCAGTACTTC. This sequence encodes CSVEGTGGQEAQYF.

This clonotype showed up just once. V is TRBV20-1 and J is TRBJ2-1; a possible D gene is TRBD1 (6 bases). Germline-derived CDR1 and CDR2 are DFQATT and SNEGSKA (reference sequence). Trimming removed 6 bases at V and 0 bases at J, with 12 bases between. This CDR3 is 14 amino acids long. Here the CDR3 DNA reads TGCAGTGCCCCGGGACAAAGCTCCTACAATGAGCAGTTCTTC. Translating gives CSAPGQSSYNEQFF.

The rearrangement links TRBV7-9 to TRBJ2-7, with D unclear. The DNA matches TRBJ2-5 better at its end, which makes the J call doubtful. Per germline, CDR1 SEHNR and CDR2 FQNEAQ (reference sequence). The CDR3 loop spans 13 amino acids. CDR3 in amino acids: CASSPWVVETQYF. In nucleotides, the CDR3 is TGTGCCAGCAGCCCCTGGGTGGTGGAGACCCAGTACTTC.

This chain joins TRBV9 and TRBJ2-3, with D maybe TRBD2 (5 bases). V gave up 3 bases and J gave up 0 bases, with 20 bases separating them. The CDR3 totals 18 residues. The germline V gene encodes CDR1 SGDLS and CDR2 YYNGEE. Here the CDR3 reads CASSAGSLAPTSTDTQYF. In DNA, the CDR3 is TGTGCCAGCAGCGCCGGATCCCTAGCCCCAACTAGCACAGATACGCAGTATTTT.

The chain has TRBV20-1 and TRBJ2-3; D is possibly TRBD1 (5 bases). The CDR3 covers 16 residues. CDR1 is DFQATT and CDR2 is SNEGSKA in the germline V gene (reference sequence). The V end lost 2 bases, the J end lost 4 bases, and 19 bases lay between the germline ends. The chain's CDR3 is CSARRGGVTPPDTQYF. Written as DNA, the CDR3 is TGCAGTGCTAGAAGGGGTGGGGTTACCCCCCCAGATACGCAGTATTTT.

This chain links TRBV7-3 with TRBJ2-7; D is perhaps TRBD2 (5 bases). Between the trimmed V and J ends, which lost 4 bases and 7 bases, there was a span of 14 bases. Germline CDR1 reads SGHTA; CDR2 reads FQGTGA. There are 13 residues in the CDR3. The CDR3 loop is CASSSGLTREQYF. As DNA, the CDR3 is TGTGCCAGCAGCTCAGGACTCACGAGGGAGCAGTACTTC.

J is TRBJ2-2 and V is TRBV20-1; D gene ambiguous. CDR1 DFQATT and CDR2 SNEGSKA come from the germline V gene (reference sequence). The ends were cut back, 2 bases at V and 4 bases at J, with 11 bases in the middle. The CDR3 loop spans 14 amino acids. The CDR3 reads CSARNYGSTGELFF. In DNA form, the CDR3 reads TGCAGTGCTAGAAACTACGGCAGCACCGGGGAGCTGTTTTTT.

The CDR3 DNA reads as TGTGCCAGCAGTTCAGACCGGGACAGGGCTTACGAGCAGTACTTC. Its translation: CASSSDRDRAYEQYF. The V call is TRBV6-5, the J call TRBJ2-7; 9 bases match TRBD1. Germline values: CDR1 MNHEY, CDR2 SVGAGI. V shed 4 bases, J shed 4 bases, and the junction held 8 bases outside the gene matches. The CDR3 spans 15 residues.

V and J are TRBV7-2 and TRBJ2-7; 8 nucleotides match TRBD2. CDR1 is SGHTA and CDR2 is FQGNSA in the germline V gene. Trimming took 6 bases from V and 5 from J; bases not matched to a gene: 12. The CDR3 covers 15 residues. As DNA, the CDR3 is TGTGCCAGCAGTTTCCAGGCCCGGACTAGCCACGAGCAGTACTTC. Translated, it gives CASSFQARTSHEQYF.

This clonotype was seen only a few times. J is TRBJ2-3 and V is TRBV5-1, with D possibly matching TRBD1 (6 bases). Germline V gives CDR1 SGHRS, CDR2 YFSETQ. The CDR3 length is 14 residues. Deletions cut 1 base from V and 4 bases from J, with 10 bases between. CDR3 in DNA: TGCGCCAGCAGCTTGCAGGGGATCGCAGATACGCAGTATTTT. This gives the protein CASSLQGIADTQYF.

The genes are TRBV28 and TRBJ2-5; possible D gene TRBD1, 5 bases. CDR1 and CDR2 (germline): MDHEN, SYDVKM. Trimming took 3 bases from V and 1 from J, leaving 12 bases between them. The CDR3 contains 15 residues. CDR3 in amino acids: CASSFRAQGQETQYF. The CDR3, as DNA: TGTGCCAGCAGTTTTCGGGCGCAGGGCCAAGAGACCCAGTACTTC.

This clonotype has only one observation. V and J are TRBV20-1 and TRBJ2-1; tentative D call: TRBD2 (6 bases). Looked up from germline, CDR1 is DFQATT and CDR2 is SNEGSKA (reference sequence). This CDR3 is built from 13 residues. CDR3 sequence (DNA): TGCAGCCCGAAGCGCGGGGCCCAGGGTGAGCAGTTCTTC. Its translation is CSPKRGAQGEQFF.

The rearrangement uses TRBV29-1 and TRBJ1-4; D gene unclear. The CDR3 is made up of 13 amino acids. The V and J ends lost 5 bases and 7 bases respectively, with 14 bases between them. Germline CDR1 reads SQVTM; CDR2 reads ANQGSEA. CDR3: CSVHPGLGEKLFF. CDR3 nucleotide sequence: TGCAGCGTTCACCCGGGGTTAGGTGAAAAACTGTTTTTT.

The V call is TRBV7-2, the J call TRBJ1-6; 8 bases fit TRBD1. Germline V gene lookup returns CDR1 SGHTA and CDR2 FQGNSA. This CDR3 has 15 amino acids. Trimming took 4 bases from V and 3 from J; bases not matched to a gene: 2. The CDR3 coding sequence is TGTGCCAGCAGCTCCGGACAGGGCTATAATTCACCCCTCCACTTT. Its protein is CASSSGQGYNSPLHF. Together with reference TRBV7-2 and TRBJ1-6, the CDR3 gives the full variable domain: GAGVSQSPSNKVTEKGKDVELRCDPISGHTALYWYRQSLGQGLEFLIYFQGNSAPDKSGLPSDRFSAERTGGSVSTLTIQRTQQEDSAVYLCASSSGQGYNSPLHFGNGTRLTVT.

The chain carries TRBV11-1 and TRBJ2-3; TRBD1 aligns across 7 bases. With V trimmed by 7 bases and J by 4 bases, 8 bases remained unmatched. The CDR3 has 14 amino acids. In germline, CDR1 is SGHAT, CDR2 FQDESV (reference sequence). Written as DNA, the CDR3 is TGTGCCAGCACGCCCGACAGGGCCGCAGATACGCAGTATTTT. As protein: CASTPDRAADTQYF.

The chain has TRBV27 and TRBJ2-6; D is possibly TRBD1 or TRBD2 (5 bases each). Between the trimmed V and J ends, which lost 6 bases and 3 bases, there was a span of 12 bases. Looked up from germline, CDR1 is MNHEY and CDR2 is SMNVEV (reference sequence). CDR3 length: 15 residues. CDR3 amino acids: CASRMRDRGANVLTF. For the CDR3, the DNA is TGTGCCAGCAGGATGAGGGACCGTGGGGCCAACGTCCTGACTTTC.

On this clonotype itself: An end of the junction does not agree with germline; a read error may underlie this. The chain has TRBV5-1 and TRBJ2-5; D perhaps matches TRBD1 (5 bases). CDR3 size: 16 residues. CDR1 is SGHRS, CDR2 YFSETQ, per germline. Written as DNA, the CDR3 is TGCGCCGGCAGCTTGGTGGCCAGGGTGGAGAAAGAGACCCAGTACTTC. Its protein product is CAGSLVARVEKETQYF.

The chain recombines TRBV19 with TRBJ2-4; D unresolved. The V end lost 5 bases, the J end lost 11 bases, and 22 bases lay between the germline ends. Germline CDR1 and CDR2: LNHDA and SQIVND (reference sequence). This CDR3 spans 15 amino acids. DNA of the CDR3: TGTGCCAGTAGTTTCCTTAACGGGCCTCTCGGTTTTCAGTACTTC. It specifies CASSFLNGPLGFQYF.

The J gene is TRBJ2-1, the V gene TRBV11-2, with 7 bases matching TRBD2. The J segment lost 10 bases and the V segment lost 1 base, leaving 10 bases of the junction unmatched. CDR3 length equals 15 residues. Germline lookup yields CDR1 SGHAT and CDR2 FQNNGV. This CDR3 reads CASSLALERGGEQFF. CDR3 DNA: TGTGCCAGCAGCTTAGCACTCGAGCGGGGAGGAGAGCAGTTCTTC. The entire variable domain, with the rest obtained from reference TRBV11-2 and TRBJ2-1, is as follows: EAGVAQSPRYKIIEKRQSVAFWCNPISGHATLYWYQQILGQGPKLLIQFQNNGVVDDSQLPKDRFSAERLKGVDSTLKIQPAKLEDSAVYLCASSLALERGGEQFFGPGTRLTVL.

The chain links TRBV2 to TRBJ2-7; 7 bases map to TRBD2. There are 16 residues in the CDR3. J lost 3 bases, V lost 6 bases, and 14 bases had no gene match. CDR1 SNHLY and CDR2 FYNNEI come from the germline V gene. The CDR3 protein is CASRGGEVDTDYEQYF. The CDR3 region has the DNA TGTGCCAGCAGGGGAGGGGAAGTTGATACTGACTACGAGCAGTACTTC.

This clonotype was detected only a few times. The chain is built from TRBV20-1 and TRBJ2-7, with D hard to call. The germline V gene encodes CDR1 DFQATT and CDR2 SNEGSKA (reference sequence). The CDR3 has 14 residues. V gave up 5 bases and J gave up 4 bases, with 18 bases separating them. The CDR3 DNA sequence: TGCAGTGCTCTCATTGCCCAATCCTCGTACGAGCAGTACTTC. It specifies CSALIAQSSYEQYF.

In this sample, this clonotype turned up once. The chain recombines TRBV28 with TRBJ2-1; 9 bases line up with TRBD2. The CDR3 has 19 amino acids. Germline lookup yields CDR1 MDHEN and CDR2 SYDVKM. The V gene end was trimmed by 5 bases and the J gene end by 8 bases; junction bases not matched to a gene: 22. CDR3 region: CASSPGGGRLAERIDEQFF. The CDR3 DNA reads as TGTGCCAGCAGTCCAGGCGGGGGACGACTAGCGGAGAGGATCGATGAGCAGTTCTTC.